This T cell receptor beta chain appears in the sequencing data of a study of blood T cell repertoires in COVID-19. About the study: The study drew acute and convalescent COVID-19 samples from the United States, Italy and Spain. PBMCs, B-cell-depleted T cells, or T cells were the source of the cDNA or gDNA that made up the material.

Germline V lookup: CDR1 SNHLY, CDR2 FYNNEI. Trimming removed 8 bases from V and 1 base from J, with 11 bases in between. The CDR3 loop spans 13 amino acids. Seattle's cohort entered during active infection and was followed longitudinally. Original methodology: Reference gene primer amplification gave estimated nucleated cell counts. TCRdb's copy holds only in-frame clones and misses some; the assay was immunoSEQ multiplex PCR. The V and J calls and clone size are taken from that table; D and trimming were inferred from the DNA. The sample holds 250,000 to 400,000 clones, about 91% seen once. This sequence originates from a woman in her 30s with COVID-19, enrolled during active disease. The specimen was peripheral blood. The chain couples TRBV2 to TRBJ2-5; TRBD2 might be the D (6 bases). The DNA of the CDR3 is TGTGCCAGCTTAATGGGACTCCAAGAGACCCAGTACTTC. As protein: CASLMGLQETQYF.